A single sample is the source of the 14 T cell receptor beta chains below, sequenced in a study of T cell repertoires in cytomegalovirus infection. TCRdb re-called the reads through MiXCR, storing one row per CDR3 protein. The sample shows under 800,000 distinct CDR3 sequences, approximately 24% of them seen only once. Sample: CD8+ T cells from PBMCs. The source of these receptors is a human donor in good health (CMV status not recorded). Some clones in this sample may be carry-over from other donors' samples.

The rearrangement joins TRBV6-2 or TRBV6-3 to TRBJ2-1; 8 bases are a match to TRBD2. Germline-derived CDR1 and CDR2 are MNHEY and SVGEGT. This CDR3 comprises 17 residues. V shed 0 bases, J shed 5 bases, and the junction held 9 bases outside the gene matches. The CDR3 region has the DNA TGTGCCAGCAGTTACTCGGTAATAGCGGGGCCTCACAATGAGCAGTTCTTC. The encoded protein is CASSYSVIAGPHNEQFF.

This chain links TRBV6-2 or TRBV6-3 with TRBJ2-1, with 13 bases fitting TRBD2. Unmatched junction bases numbered 5, after V lost 5 bases and J lost 4 bases. CDR1 MNHEY and CDR2 SVGEGT come from the germline V gene. CDR3 length equals 16 residues. CDR3 in amino acids: CASSGLAGARYNEQFF. The CDR3 DNA follows: TGTGCCAGCAGTGGACTAGCGGGGGCCCGATACAATGAGCAGTTCTTC.

This clonotype occurred many times. The chain is built from TRBV7-2 and TRBJ1-2; weak D call: TRBD1 (6 bases). Germline lookup yields CDR1 SGHTA and CDR2 FQGNSA. The CDR3 is made up of 15 amino acids. V gave up 5 bases and J gave up 5 bases, with 18 bases separating them. The CDR3 nucleotides read TGTGCCAGCAGCCGGGGGCCGTCGGACCCTTATGGCTACACCTTC. As protein: CASSRGPSDPYGYTF.

The rearrangement links TRBV2 to TRBJ2-1; D is undetermined. CDR3 length: 15 residues. Trimming took 8 bases from V and 5 from J, leaving 19 bases between them. CDR1 and CDR2 (germline): SNHLY, FYNNEI. This chain's CDR3 is CASPGPRWANNEQFF. The CDR3 bases are TGTGCCAGCCCCGGGCCGCGATGGGCTAACAATGAGCAGTTCTTC.

There are a few counts of this clonotype. The chain is built from TRBV19 and TRBJ2-6; maybe TRBD1 (6 bases). Germline CDR1 is LNHDA and CDR2 is SQIVND (reference sequence). The CDR3 spans 17 residues. V lost 3 bases and J 2 bases, leaving 14 bases between the germline ends. CDR3 amino acids: CASSIAQGEAGANVLTF. In DNA form, the CDR3 reads TGTGCCAGTAGTATCGCACAGGGTGAGGCTGGGGCCAACGTCCTGACTTTC.

This clonotype was found a few times. Since a much larger clone is just one base distant, this may be a read error. The gene calls are TRBV6-5 and TRBJ2-2, with unresolved D. V was shortened by 6 bases and J by 4 bases, with 6 bases between the two germline ends. Germline CDR1 is MNHEY and CDR2 is SVGAGI. The CDR3 extends over 12 amino acids. The CDR3 bases are TGTGCCAGCAGCACGAGCACCGGGGAGCTGTTTTTT. This sequence encodes CASSTSTGELFF.

A note on this clonotype: It may be a read error: a sequence one base away is much more abundant. V and J are TRBV7-9 and TRBJ2-3; D gene ambiguous. Germline lookup yields CDR1 SEHNR and CDR2 FQNEAQ (reference sequence). The CDR3 consists of 14 residues. CDR3 loop: CVSSRPSSTDTQYF. The CDR3 region has the DNA TGTGTCAGCAGCCGACCCTCTAGCACAGATACGCAGTATTTT.

The table lists this clonotype with many counts. The DNA of the CDR3 is TGTGCCAGCAGTTACTCTGGGGAGGGAGACACTGAAGCTTTCTTT. Translation: CASSYSGEGDTEAFF. This chain joins TRBV6-6 and TRBJ1-1; D gene ambiguous. CDR3 length: 15 residues. Germline lookup yields CDR1 MNHNY and CDR2 SVGAGI (reference sequence). V lost 0 bases, J lost 3 bases, and 11 bases lay in between.

This rearrangement joins TRBV7-9 to TRBJ1-5; no clear D. With 2 bases removed from V and 5 bases from J, the gap between germline ends came to 7 bases. The germline gives CDR1 SEHNR, CDR2 FQNEAQ (reference sequence). CDR3 length equals 13 residues. CDR3 residues: CASSLNVDQPQHF. DNA of the CDR3: TGTGCCAGCAGCTTAAACGTGGATCAGCCCCAGCATTTT.

The chain carries TRBV28 and TRBJ1-6; possibly TRBD1 for D (5 bases). Germline V gene lookup returns CDR1 MDHEN and CDR2 SYDVKM. V dropped 1 base and J dropped 8 bases, with 9 bases sitting between them. CDR3 size: 14 residues. Here the CDR3 reads CASSLYRGYSPLHF. The CDR3 nucleotides read TGTGCCAGCAGTTTATATAGGGGTTATTCACCCCTCCACTTT.

CDR3 amino acids: CSASTDHGPYNEQFF. CDR3 DNA sequence: TGCAGTGCTTCCACGGACCACGGTCCCTACAATGAGCAGTTCTTC. The chain employs TRBV20-1 and TRBJ2-1; D unclear. The CDR3 is 15 amino acids. Per the germline V gene, CDR1 is DFQATT and CDR2 is SNEGSKA (reference sequence). The ends were cut back, 5 bases at V and 2 bases at J, with 16 bases in the middle.

This clonotype was found a few times. This chain uses TRBV4-2 with TRBJ2-1, with D possibly matching TRBD1 (6 bases). Trimming cost V 4 bases and J 6 bases, with 13 bases left between them. Germline CDR1 and CDR2: LGHNA and YNFKEQ. CDR3 length: 14 amino acids. The CDR3 here is CASSRGLDSNEQFF. CDR3 nucleotides: TGTGCCAGCAGCCGGGGGCTGGACTCCAATGAGCAGTTCTTC.

This clonotype was seen a few times. This chain links TRBV12-3 or TRBV12-4 with TRBJ1-1, with 7 nucleotides matching TRBD1. The CDR3 runs to 21 residues. The trim removed 3 bases at V and 2 bases at J, leaving 24 bases unmatched. The CDR3 DNA reads as TGTGCCAGCAGTTTTGTCCTTGCGGAGACCTCTAGGGACAGACCAAACACTGAAGCTTTCTTT. It translates to CASSFVLAETSRDRPNTEAFF.

The J gene is TRBJ1-2, the V gene TRBV20-1, with 7 bases fitting TRBD1. The CDR3 spans 17 residues. Germline CDR1 and CDR2: DFQATT and SNEGSKA (reference sequence). V shed 4 bases and J 2 bases; nucleotides not matched to a gene: 16. The CDR3 coding sequence is TGCAGTGCTAAACCGCAGGGGGACGGGGGCCTCAACTATGGCTACACCTTC. It encodes CSAKPQGDGGLNYGYTF.